The rows below give T cell receptor beta chains drawn from one sample of a study of OX40 agonist ivuxolimab in advanced cancers. The protocol was immunoSEQ multiplex PCR, while the TCRdb copy is restricted to in-frame clones and leaves out a portion. The sample holds approximately 20,000 clones, under 90% seen once. Sequencing was performed on CD4+ or CD8+ T cells sorted from blood, taken in a trial of the OX40 agonist ivuxolimab. These receptors originate from an adult with an advanced solid tumor such as melanoma, head and neck, liver or kidney cancer. The CDR3 runs from the conserved cysteine through the conserved F or W.

v_call	j_call	cdr3_aa
TRBV28	TRBJ1-1	CASRWTGGLTEAFF
TRBV5-1	TRBJ2-5	CASSLAETQYF
TRBV7-2	TRBJ2-1	CASSLLGLAGDDYEQFF
TRBV7-9	TRBJ2-1	CASSLVTGRFF
TRBV2	TRBJ2-7	CASGLAKLSYEQYF
TRBV19	TRBJ2-1	CASSMGGQAYNEQFF
TRBV19	TRBJ2-3	CASSIGGSDTQYF
TRBV2	TRBJ1-4	CASSEQGTTNEKLFF
TRBV7-3	TRBJ2-1	CASGRMRGHNEQFF
TRBV11-1	TRBJ2-1	CASSSPNDNEQFF
TRBV2	TRBJ1-6	CASSDGDRGYHNSPLHF
TRBV6-4	TRBJ2-3	CASSNRAGTDTQYF
TRBV6-5	TRBJ2-6	CASSYVGSGANVLTF
TRBV7-3	TRBJ2-3	CASSFGTSTDTQYF
TRBV20-1	TRBJ2-7	CSARTGVEQYF
TRBV27	TRBJ2-7	CASSRPGTGAEQYF
TRBV10-2	TRBJ1-6	CASSKGRESYNSPLHF
TRBV7-9	TRBJ2-1	CASSLAGGQYNEQFF
TRBV30	TRBJ2-5	CAWSVRGRGARYQETQYF
TRBV6-5	TRBJ1-2	CASSYKDGGKLYGYTF
TRBV15	TRBJ2-4	CATSSDQVVAKNIQYF
TRBV5-4	TRBJ1-1	CASSLDRGNTEAFF
TRBV19	TRBJ2-5	CASNPGLDLQETQYF
TRBV2	TRBJ2-5	CASGGLAGGFQETQYF
TRBV6-1	TRBJ1-2	CASSEVLGTGENGYTF
TRBV11-2	TRBJ2-3	CASSLDQWGGVTDTQYF
TRBV5-3	TRBJ2-3	CASIMGGGFTDTQYF
TRBV28	TRBJ1-5	CASSGEPQHF
TRBV29-1	TRBJ1-2	CSVGGSLSGYTF
TRBV5-1	TRBJ2-2	CASRKTGELFF
TRBV29-1	TRBJ2-2	CSVDSRTHANTGELFF
TRBV27	TRBJ2-3	CASRDLIAPESSTDTQYF
TRBV7-6	TRBJ1-5	CASSLVAHEQGFQPQHF
TRBV7-9	TRBJ1-2	CASRTLSWDHGYTF
TRBV27	TRBJ1-2	CASSFQGASNYGYTF
TRBV5-4	TRBJ2-7	CASSLALTADEQYF
TRBV4-1	TRBJ2-5	CASSNKLTGLETQYF
TRBV9	TRBJ2-3	CASSAELATDTQYF
TRBV29-1	TRBJ1-4	CSALDRGDGEKLFF
TRBV27	TRBJ2-3	CASSLYLAGGQDTQYF
TRBV6-6	TRBJ1-1	CASSYSDEGAEAFF
TRBV28	TRBJ1-3	CASSLNGAPKGDTIYF
TRBV28	TRBJ2-7	CASSFGQVSYEQYF
TRBV6-5	TRBJ2-2	CASSPSVPGELFF
TRBV27	TRBJ2-7	CASSLSSGTIAHEQYF
TRBV15	TRBJ1-1	CATSRDLTEAFF
TRBV27	TRBJ2-6	CASSYEGAGANVLTF